These 14 T cell receptor beta chains were sequenced from one sample in a study of T cells after yellow fever vaccination. TCRdb re-called the 5' RACE reads through MiXCR, storing one row per CDR3 protein. The sample holds some 300,000 distinct CDR3 sequences, around 3.9% seen once. The starting material was PBMCs, obtained on the day of the yellow fever booster vaccination. The source is a man aged 18-30 years who received the YFV17D yellow fever vaccine.

This clonotype was observed a few times. The chain has TRBV12-3 or TRBV12-4 and TRBJ2-1; 7 positions agree with TRBD2. The V segment lost 7 bases and the J segment 8 bases; nucleotides outside the gene matches: 8. This CDR3 is 13 amino acids long. The CDR3 bases are TGTGCCAGCACCGGTTGGGCGGGGGATGAGCAGTTCTTC. Protein product: CASTGWAGDEQFF.

This clonotype was seen ten or more times. This rearrangement joins TRBV23-1 to TRBJ1-2, with D possibly matching TRBD1 (6 bases). TRBV23-1 is given ORF status, its function remaining uncertain. The V end was cut by 2 bases, the J end by 2 bases, with 15 bases between. The CDR3 sequence is 16 residues long. CDR3 protein: CASSQPETRGNYGYTF. The CDR3 region has the DNA TGCGCCAGCAGTCAACCGGAGACCAGGGGAAACTATGGCTACACCTTC.

Ten or more counts support this clonotype. J is TRBJ2-1 and V is TRBV5-1; 9 nucleotides agree with TRBD1. Losses at the gene ends were 0 bases for V and 6 bases for J; bases not matched to a gene: 7. In germline, CDR1 is SGHRS, CDR2 YFSETQ. The CDR3 length is 16 residues. CDR3 residues: CASSLEQGAAFNEQFF. Written as DNA, the CDR3 is TGCGCCAGCAGCTTGGAACAGGGGGCGGCTTTCAATGAGCAGTTCTTC.

This clonotype was seen repeatedly, ten times or more. This chain connects TRBV3-1 to TRBJ2-1; TRBD2 aligns across 10 bases. Losses at the gene ends were 5 bases for V and 8 bases for J; bases not matched to a gene: 6. Germline CDR1 LGHDT, CDR2 YNNKEL (reference sequence). The CDR3 totals 14 residues. The CDR3 region has the DNA TGTGCCAGCAGCAAAACTAGCGGGGCTTATGAGCAGTTCTTC. As protein: CASSKTSGAYEQFF.

The rearrangement uses TRBV12-3 or TRBV12-4 and TRBJ2-3, with D uncertain. CDR3 size: 14 residues. V lost 2 bases, J lost 2 bases, and 8 bases lay in between. The CDR3 region has the DNA TGTGCCAGCAGTTTAAACAGCCTCACAGATACGCAGTATTTT. Protein product: CASSLNSLTDTQYF.

The rearrangement links TRBV7-2 to TRBJ1-2; 10 bases are a match to TRBD1. The germline V gene encodes CDR1 SGHTA and CDR2 FQGNSA. The trim removed 6 bases at V and 5 bases at J, leaving 3 bases unmatched. CDR3 length equals 13 residues. The CDR3 spells CASRTGQGYGYTF. CDR3 nucleotides: TGTGCCAGCAGGACGGGACAGGGGTATGGCTACACCTTC.

Only a few counts were recorded for this clonotype. The chain joins TRBV10-2 to TRBJ2-1; TRBD1 matches 7 bases. This CDR3 region has 15 residues. Unmatched junction bases numbered 4, after V lost 5 bases and J lost 0 bases. Germline assignment: CDR1 WSHSY and CDR2 SAAADI. The CDR3 sequence is CASSLQGISYNEQFF. The DNA for the CDR3 is TGCGCCAGCAGTCTACAGGGGATCTCCTACAATGAGCAGTTCTTC.

The chain uses TRBV7-6 and TRBJ1-2; D is ambiguous. Looked up from germline, CDR1 is SGHVS and CDR2 is FNYEAQ. Trimming pared 10 bases from V and 8 bases from J, leaving 14 bases between. The CDR3 sequence is 11 residues long. In DNA, the CDR3 is TGTGCCATCCCGACGGGCGGCGGCTACACCTTC. Its translation: CAIPTGGGYTF.

The chain combines TRBV7-9 with TRBJ2-1, with a possible D match to TRBD1 (6 bases). This CDR3 spans 13 amino acids. Germline assignment: CDR1 SEHNR and CDR2 FQNEAQ (reference sequence). V was cut by 5 bases and J by 13 bases, with 18 bases left in between. CDR3 nucleotides: TGTGCCAGCAGCGCCGGGACACCAACGTCTCAGTTCTTC. Its translation is CASSAGTPTSQFF.

The table lists this clonotype with many counts. CDR3 DNA sequence: TGTGCCAGCAGTCCTTCCGGGAACAACTATGGCTACACCTTC. Its protein product is CASSPSGNNYGYTF. J is TRBJ1-2 and V is TRBV6-5, with no clear D. V was trimmed by 5 bases and J by 2 bases, leaving 12 bases between them. Germline lookup yields CDR1 MNHEY and CDR2 SVGAGI. The CDR3 loop spans 14 amino acids.

This clonotype came up many times. This sequence joins TRBV4-3 and TRBJ2-2; 7 nucleotides align to TRBD1. Losses at the gene ends were 6 bases for V and 3 bases for J; bases not matched to a gene: 13. This CDR3 spans 17 amino acids. The germline V gene has CDR1 LGHNA and CDR2 YSLEER. The CDR3 DNA reads as TGCGCCAGCAGTCCCGAGGGGGCGGGTCCCTACACCGGGGAGCTGTTTTTT. This encodes CASSPEGAGPYTGELFF.

CDR3 coding DNA: TGTGCCAGCAGCGGGATGGGACTCAAGGATCAGCCCCAGCATTTT. Protein product: CASSGMGLKDQPQHF. V is TRBV7-3 and J is TRBJ1-5; perhaps TRBD1 as D (5 bases). CDR3 length: 15 amino acids. From germline, CDR1 is SGHTA and CDR2 FQGTGA. V lost 5 bases to trimming and J lost 5 bases, with 16 bases between them.

There are many counts of this clonotype. The chain links TRBV7-2 to TRBJ1-1; D is ambiguous. Germline assignment: CDR1 SGHTA and CDR2 FQGNSA. This CDR3 is 16 amino acids long. V lost 6 bases to trimming and J lost 1 base, with 18 bases between them. CDR3 nucleotide sequence: TGTGCCAGCAGTAGTACCGGGCCCCCGGGGAACACTGAAGCTTTCTTT. This gives the protein CASSSTGPPGNTEAFF.

This clonotype was recorded at least ten times. This sequence joins TRBV7-7 and TRBJ2-6; 10 bases align to TRBD1. The germline CDR1 and CDR2 sequences are SSHAT and FNYEAQ (reference sequence). Unmatched junction bases numbered 6, after V lost 5 bases and J lost 2 bases. There are 17 residues in the CDR3. The CDR3: CASSPGQGTPGANVLTF. The DNA for the CDR3 is TGTGCCAGCAGCCCGGGACAGGGGACCCCTGGGGCCAACGTCCTGACTTTC.